A single sample is the source of the 28 T cell receptor beta chains below, sequenced in a study of T-cell reconstitution after alpha-beta-depleted transplantation in children. As it was prepared, the TCRbeta library received unique molecular identifiers. TCRdb reprocessed the PCR reads via MiXCR and lists one record per CDR3 protein. The profile shows about 600,000 distinct CDR3 sequences, under 12% of them singletons. The sample in question was PBMCs from the stem cell graft donor, obtained from the stem cell graft. The receptors stem from a human donor who donated a stem cell graft to a child with acute myeloid leukemia.

This clonotype showed up many times. The rearrangement links TRBV4-2 to TRBJ2-3, with 10 bases matching TRBD2. V lost 1 base and J lost 6; bases outside the gene matches: 7. CDR1 and CDR2 (germline): LGHNA, YNFKEQ. The CDR3 totals 16 residues. CDR3 region: CASSQGLAGVSDTQYF. The DNA for the CDR3 is TGTGCCAGCAGCCAAGGGCTAGCGGGAGTGAGTGATACGCAGTATTTT.

This clonotype was seen only a few times. V gene TRBV24-1 combines with J gene TRBJ2-1, with D possibly TRBD2 on 7 matching bases. The germline V gene has CDR1 KGHDR and CDR2 SFDVKD. The CDR3 totals 18 residues. Trimming took off 4 bases at V and 3 bases at J, with 21 bases between the two ends. CDR3 bases: TGTGCCACCAGTGACCCAAGTTTGGGGGGGCAGGGCTACAATGAGCAGTTCTTC. Protein sequence: CATSDPSLGGQGYNEQFF.

V is TRBV28 and J is TRBJ2-1, with TRBD1 as a possible D gene (6 bases). Trimming took off 6 bases at V and 6 bases at J, with 15 bases between the two ends. This CDR3 is built from 14 residues. Germline V gene sequence: CDR1 MDHEN, CDR2 SYDVKM. The CDR3 here is CASSLPQGSNEQFF. As DNA, the CDR3 is TGTGCCAGCAGCTTACCCCAGGGGAGCAATGAGCAGTTCTTC.

This clonotype was seen only a few times. The chain is built from TRBV7-2 and TRBJ2-1, with TRBD2 identical over 8 bases. The CDR3 spans 13 residues. Germline loops: CDR1 SGHTA, CDR2 FQGNSA. With 5 bases clipped from V and 6 bases from J, the junction kept 3 bases outside the gene matches. The CDR3 bases are TGTGCCAGCAGCGGACGGGGGGGCAATGAGCAGTTCTTC. Translated, it gives CASSGRGGNEQFF.

This clonotype appeared a single time. The CDR3 nucleotides are TGTGCCAGCAGTGGTCCTCAAGGGGGGACTGACACCGGGGAGCTGTTTTTT. As protein: CASSGPQGGTDTGELFF. The chain recombines TRBV25-1 with TRBJ2-2; D is tentatively TRBD1 or TRBD2 (6 bases each). The CDR3 runs 17 residues. CDR1 MGHDK and CDR2 SYGVNS come from the germline V gene. Trimming left V 4 bases short and J 3 bases short, with 18 bases between.

This chain uses TRBV28 with TRBJ1-6; TRBD1 agrees at 9 bases. Germline V gives CDR1 MDHEN, CDR2 SYDVKM. V shed 6 bases and J 6 bases; nucleotides not matched to a gene: 12. There are 17 residues in the CDR3. The CDR3 coding sequence is TGTGCCAGCAGGCCAAATTATGTGGGACAGGGTAATTCACCCCTCCACTTT. Encoded protein: CASRPNYVGQGNSPLHF.

This clonotype was detected ten times or more. The rearrangement links TRBV29-1 to TRBJ1-1; D is unresolved. Trimming pared 7 bases from V and 3 bases from J, leaving 15 bases between. CDR3 length equals 13 residues. Germline V gene sequence: CDR1 SQVTM, CDR2 ANQGSEA. CDR3 nucleotides: TGCAGCGCCGGCCCCCGGGCCGACACTGAAGCTTTCTTT. Translated, it gives CSAGPRADTEAFF. The variable domain in full, with the rest retrieved from reference TRBV29-1 and TRBJ1-1, is SAVISQKPSRDICQRGTSLTIQCQVDSQVTMMFWYRQQPGQSLTLIATANQGSEATYESGFVIDKFPISRPNLTFSTLTVSNMSPEDSSIYLCSAGPRADTEAFFGQGTRLTVV.

A few counts support this clonotype. It may be a read error: a sequence one base away is much more abundant. CDR3 DNA sequence: TGCTGTGGTAGCCTTCCTAGCGGGCTTACCTACGAGCAGTACTTC. This gives the protein CCGSLPSGLTYEQYF. V is TRBV20-1 and J is TRBJ2-7; 8 bases are shared with TRBD2. The CDR3 is 15 residues long. CDR1 DFQATT and CDR2 SNEGSKA come from the germline V gene (reference sequence).

The chain carries TRBV7-2 and TRBJ1-3, with no clear D. Germline CDR1 is SGHTA and CDR2 is FQGNSA. The V end was cut by 5 bases, the J end by 4 bases, with 12 bases between. CDR3 length equals 14 residues. The CDR3 DNA reads TGTGCCAGCAGCCTAATGGGATCCGGAAACACCATATATTTT. Translated: CASSLMGSGNTIYF.

The chain has TRBV20-1 and TRBJ2-7; a possible D gene is TRBD1 (7 bases). The germline gives CDR1 DFQATT, CDR2 SNEGSKA (reference sequence). Trimming left V 1 base short and J 5 bases short, with 18 bases between. CDR3 size: 15 residues. DNA of the CDR3: TGCAGTGCTAGAGGACAGGGAGGTATGGTGGACGAGCAGTACTTC. Encoded protein: CSARGQGGMVDEQYF.

This chain uses TRBV6-5 with TRBJ2-5; 10 bases agree with TRBD2. The CDR3 runs to 16 residues. Trimming at V came to 0 bases and at J to 3 bases, leaving 4 bases not matched to a gene. Germline values: CDR1 MNHEY, CDR2 SVGAGI. In nucleotides, the CDR3 is TGTGCCAGCAGTTACTCGAACCTAGCGGGAGAAGAGACCCAGTACTTC. Its protein product is CASSYSNLAGEETQYF.

This clonotype was counted many times. The chain joins TRBV9 to TRBJ2-1; D may be TRBD2 (6 bases). CDR1 is SGDLS, CDR2 YYNGEE, per germline. Trimming took 3 bases from V and 7 from J, leaving 20 bases between them. The CDR3 has 16 amino acids. CDR3 loop: CASSALGTSLANEQFF. The CDR3 region has the DNA TGTGCCAGCAGCGCCCTCGGGACTTCTTTGGCGAATGAGCAGTTCTTC.

This clonotype showed up just a few times. The chain links TRBV20-1 to TRBJ2-1; 8 nucleotides align to TRBD2. J gave up 3 bases and V 3 bases, and 13 bases lay outside the gene matches. The germline CDR1 and CDR2 sequences are DFQATT and SNEGSKA (reference sequence). This CDR3 region has 17 residues. CDR3 DNA sequence: TGCAGTGCTAGTGGCTCCCTAGCGGGCCGGGGCTACAATGAGCAGTTCTTC. Translation gives CSASGSLAGRGYNEQFF.

The chain carries TRBV20-1 and TRBJ2-7; 7 nucleotides line up with TRBD2. CDR3 length: 15 amino acids. Germline lookup yields CDR1 DFQATT and CDR2 SNEGSKA (reference sequence). V lost 3 bases to trimming and J lost 2 bases; unmatched junction nucleotides: 10. CDR3 coding DNA: TGCAGTGCTAGGCATCGGGGGGAGAGCCCCTACGAGCAGTACTTC. It yields the protein CSARHRGESPYEQYF.

The chain carries TRBV9 and TRBJ2-3; D gene unclear. V lost 2 bases and J lost 2, with 9 bases in between. Germline V lookup: CDR1 SGDLS, CDR2 YYNGEE. This CDR3 contains 14 residues. The CDR3: CASSVTALTDTQYF. For the CDR3, the DNA is TGTGCCAGCAGCGTCACTGCGCTCACAGATACGCAGTATTTT.

This chain connects TRBV12-1 to TRBJ2-6; TRBD1 reflects the table's D call only, with no check against the DNA. TRBV12-1 is assigned pseudogene status. CDR3 length: 19 residues. The CDR3 reads CASSFEEQGVFSGANVLTF. CDR3 in DNA: TGTGCCAGCAGCTTTGAGGAGCAGGGAGTTTTCTCTGGGGCCAACGTCCTGACTTTC.

This clonotype was seen a handful of times. The chain recombines TRBV6-2 or TRBV6-3 with TRBJ2-1, with D perhaps being TRBD1 or TRBD2 (6 bases each). Germline CDR1 MNHEY, CDR2 SVGEGT. V dropped 0 bases and J dropped 4 bases, with 16 bases sitting between them. This CDR3 is built from 17 residues. CDR3 nucleotide sequence: TGTGCCAGCAGTTACTCCAAGAGAGGGGGGCTATACAATGAGCAGTTCTTC. Translated: CASSYSKRGGLYNEQFF.

The V gene is TRBV5-1, the J gene TRBJ2-4; D might be TRBD2 (5 bases). Germline CDR1 SGHRS, CDR2 YFSETQ. The length of the CDR3 is 16 residues. Trimming removed 0 bases from V and 6 bases from J, with 16 bases in between. The CDR3 DNA follows: TGCGCCAGCAGCTTGGTACCGTGGAGTCGGGGAAACATTCAGTACTTC. Translating it yields CASSLVPWSRGNIQYF.

This clonotype was detected only a few times. This chain uses TRBV15 with TRBJ2-6; D remains unclear. Germline V gene sequence: CDR1 LNHNV, CDR2 YYDKDF (reference sequence). The length of the CDR3 is 14 residues. The V end lost 3 bases, the J end lost 0 bases, and 3 bases lay between the germline ends. The CDR3 loop is CATSSASGANVLTF. In DNA form, the CDR3 reads TGTGCCACCAGCAGTGCCTCTGGGGCCAACGTCCTGACTTTC.

This clonotype came up a few times. The rearrangement uses TRBV5-1 and TRBJ2-3, with unresolved D. This CDR3 contains 11 residues. Trimming stripped 7 bases from V and 6 bases from J, with 9 bases between. Germline V gives CDR1 SGHRS, CDR2 YFSETQ. Here the CDR3 reads CASASYDTQYF. DNA of the CDR3: TGCGCCAGCGCCTCGTATGATACGCAGTATTTT.

This clonotype was counted between two and nine times. V and J are TRBV30 and TRBJ2-1, with D unresolved. The CDR3 sequence is 15 residues long. Trimming shortened V by 1 base and J by 3 bases, and 13 bases separated the two germline ends. Looked up from germline, CDR1 is GTSNPN and CDR2 is SVGIG (reference sequence). The CDR3 region is CAWSGSSQNYNEQFF. The CDR3 coding sequence is TGTGCCTGGAGTGGTAGTAGCCAAAACTACAATGAGCAGTTCTTC.

A few counts support this clonotype. CDR3 sequence (DNA): TGTGCCAGCAGCTTAAATGCCGACTACGAGCAGTACTTC. It specifies CASSLNADYEQYF. The chain links TRBV7-8 to TRBJ2-7; D ambiguous. Per germline, CDR1 SGHVS and CDR2 FQNEAQ. The CDR3 is 13 residues long. V was trimmed by 2 bases and J by 3 bases, leaving 8 bases between them. The variable domain in full, completed from reference TRBV7-8 and TRBJ2-7, reads GAGVSQSPRYKVAKRGQDVALRCDPISGHVSLFWYQQALGQGPEFLTYFQNEAQLDKSGLPSDRFFAERPEGSVSTLKIQRTQQEDSAVYLCASSLNADYEQYFGPGTRLTVT.

This clonotype occurred many times. J is TRBJ2-1 and V is TRBV20-1; 10 positions agree with TRBD2. Germline V gives CDR1 DFQATT, CDR2 SNEGSKA (reference sequence). The CDR3 extends over 17 amino acids. J lost 1 base, V lost 6 bases, and 12 bases had no gene match. The CDR3 sequence: CSARRGNSGRSYNEQFF. CDR3 bases: TGCAGTGCCAGACGGGGCAATAGCGGGAGGTCCTACAATGAGCAGTTCTTC.

This clonotype came up many times. This rearrangement joins TRBV3-1 to TRBJ2-3; D ambiguous. Trimming left V 4 bases short and J 5 bases short, with 13 bases between. Germline V gives CDR1 LGHDT, CDR2 YNNKEL (reference sequence). The CDR3 sequence is 14 residues long. The CDR3 reads CASSLGGDRDTQYF. As DNA, the CDR3 is TGTGCCAGCAGCCTCGGTGGGGATAGAGATACGCAGTATTTT.

The chain employs TRBV4-3 and TRBJ2-5; 14 positions agree with TRBD2. Germline loops: CDR1 LGHNA, CDR2 YSLEER. CDR3 length: 16 residues. Trimming at V came to 3 bases and at J to 5 bases, leaving 5 bases not matched to a gene. This CDR3 is CASSQGLAGAGETQYF. The CDR3 DNA follows: TGCGCCAGCAGCCAGGGACTAGCGGGAGCGGGGGAGACCCAGTACTTC.

This clonotype was counted a few times. The V call is TRBV20-1, the J call TRBJ2-7; 13 bases fit TRBD2. CDR1 is DFQATT and CDR2 is SNEGSKA in the germline V gene (reference sequence). J lost 1 base, V lost 6 bases, and 3 bases had no gene match. CDR3 length: 14 amino acids. The CDR3 sequence is CSAEGLAGSYEQYF. For the CDR3, the DNA is TGCAGTGCCGAGGGACTAGCGGGGTCCTACGAGCAGTACTTC.

This clonotype was detected only a few times. The CDR3 DNA follows: TGTGCCAGCAACATAAACAGGGGCGGTTTTTCTCGCAAAAACATTCAGTACTTC. It translates to CASNINRGGFSRKNIQYF. The V call is TRBV6-1, the J call TRBJ2-4; 7 positions agree with TRBD1. From germline, CDR1 is MNHNS and CDR2 SASEGT. This CDR3 is built from 18 residues. V shed 7 bases and J 3 bases; nucleotides not matched to a gene: 18.

In this sample, this clonotype turned up a few times. The gene calls are TRBV12-3 or TRBV12-4 and TRBJ2-3, with D uncertain. The V end was cut by 10 bases, the J end by 3 bases, with 20 bases between. The CDR3 sequence is 15 residues long. The CDR3 loop reads CATASIRTLTDTQYF. The CDR3, as DNA: TGTGCCACCGCATCTATCCGGACCCTGACAGATACGCAGTATTTT.